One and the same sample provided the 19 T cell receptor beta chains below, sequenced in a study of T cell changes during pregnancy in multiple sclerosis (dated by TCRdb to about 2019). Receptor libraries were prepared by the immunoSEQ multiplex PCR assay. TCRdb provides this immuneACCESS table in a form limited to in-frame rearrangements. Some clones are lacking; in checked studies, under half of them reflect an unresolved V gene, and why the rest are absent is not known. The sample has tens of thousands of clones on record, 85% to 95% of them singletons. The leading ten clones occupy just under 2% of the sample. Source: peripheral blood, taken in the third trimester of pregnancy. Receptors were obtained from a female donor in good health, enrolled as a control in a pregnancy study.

CDR3 sequence (DNA): TGTGCCAGTAGTATAATCTGGCGGGAGAACGGGGACGAGCAGTACTTC. Protein sequence: CASSIIWRENGDEQYF. V usage is TRBV19 and J usage is TRBJ2-7; TRBD2 aligns across 7 bases. The CDR3 is made up of 16 amino acids. Germline CDR1 is LNHDA and CDR2 is SQIVND (reference sequence). The V segment lost 2 bases and the J segment 5 bases; nucleotides outside the gene matches: 12. The full variable domain, with the rest looked up from reference TRBV19 and TRBJ2-7, is DGGITQSPKYLFRKEGQNVTLSCEQNLNHDAMYWYRQDPGQGLRLIYYSQIVNDFQKGDIAEGYSVSREKKESFPLTVTSAQKNPTAFYLCASSIIWRENGDEQYFGPGTRLTVT.

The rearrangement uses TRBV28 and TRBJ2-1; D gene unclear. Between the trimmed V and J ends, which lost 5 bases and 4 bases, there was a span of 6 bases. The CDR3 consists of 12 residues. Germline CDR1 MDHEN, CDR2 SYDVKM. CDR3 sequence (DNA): TGTGCCAGCAGTGTAATATACAATGAGCAGTTCTTC. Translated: CASSVIYNEQFF.

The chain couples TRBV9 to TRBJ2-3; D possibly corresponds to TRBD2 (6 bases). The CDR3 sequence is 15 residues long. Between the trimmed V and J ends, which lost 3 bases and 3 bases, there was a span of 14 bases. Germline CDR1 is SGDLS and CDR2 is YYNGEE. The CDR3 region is CASSALARQTDTQYF. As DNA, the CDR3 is TGTGCCAGCAGCGCCCTAGCGAGGCAGACAGATACGCAGTATTTT.

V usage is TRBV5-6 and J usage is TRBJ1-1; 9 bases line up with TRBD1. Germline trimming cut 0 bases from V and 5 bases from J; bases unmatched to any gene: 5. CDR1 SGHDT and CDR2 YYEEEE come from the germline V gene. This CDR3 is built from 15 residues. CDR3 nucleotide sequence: TGTGCCAGCAGCTTGGGAGGGACAGGGACGACTGAAGCTTTCTTT. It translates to CASSLGGTGTTEAFF.

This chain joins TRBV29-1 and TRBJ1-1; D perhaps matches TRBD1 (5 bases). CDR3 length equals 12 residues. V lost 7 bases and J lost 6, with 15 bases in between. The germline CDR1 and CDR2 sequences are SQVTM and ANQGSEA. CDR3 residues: CSAQDGGPEAFF. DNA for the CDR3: TGCAGCGCCCAGGACGGGGGACCTGAAGCTTTCTTT. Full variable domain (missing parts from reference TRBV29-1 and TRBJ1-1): SAVISQKPSRDICQRGTSLTIQCQVDSQVTMMFWYRQQPGQSLTLIATANQGSEATYESGFVIDKFPISRPNLTFSTLTVSNMSPEDSSIYLCSAQDGGPEAFFGQGTRLTVV.

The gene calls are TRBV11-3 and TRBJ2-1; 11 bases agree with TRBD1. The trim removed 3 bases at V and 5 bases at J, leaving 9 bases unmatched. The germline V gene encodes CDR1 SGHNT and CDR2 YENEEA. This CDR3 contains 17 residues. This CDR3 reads CASSFTSGQGVDNEQFF. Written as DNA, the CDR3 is TGTGCCAGCAGCTTTACGTCGGGACAGGGGGTGGACAATGAGCAGTTCTTC.

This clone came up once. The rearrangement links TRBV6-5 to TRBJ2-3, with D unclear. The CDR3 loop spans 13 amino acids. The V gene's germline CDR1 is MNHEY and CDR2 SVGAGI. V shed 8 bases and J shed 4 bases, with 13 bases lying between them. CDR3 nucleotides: TGTGCCAGCCGCCCCGGGTCCGCAGATACGCAGTATTTT. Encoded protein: CASRPGSADTQYF.

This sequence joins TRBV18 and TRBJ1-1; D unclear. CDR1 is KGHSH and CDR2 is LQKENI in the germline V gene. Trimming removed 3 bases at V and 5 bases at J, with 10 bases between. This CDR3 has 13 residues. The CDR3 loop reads CASSPQRETEAFF. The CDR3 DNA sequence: TGTGCCAGCTCACCTCAGCGGGAAACTGAAGCTTTCTTT.

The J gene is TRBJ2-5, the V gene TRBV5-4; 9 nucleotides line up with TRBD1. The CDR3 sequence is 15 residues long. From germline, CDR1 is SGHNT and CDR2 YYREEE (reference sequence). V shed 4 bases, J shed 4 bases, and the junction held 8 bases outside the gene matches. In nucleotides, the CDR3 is TGTGCCAGCAGCGCGCGGGACAGGGATCCAGAGACCCAGTACTTC. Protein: CASSARDRDPETQYF.

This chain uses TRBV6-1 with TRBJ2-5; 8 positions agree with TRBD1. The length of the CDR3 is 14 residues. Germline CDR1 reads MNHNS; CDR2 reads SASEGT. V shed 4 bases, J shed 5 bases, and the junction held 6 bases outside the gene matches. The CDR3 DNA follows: TGTGCCAGCAGTGGGCAGGGGGCCGGGGAGACCCAGTACTTC. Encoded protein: CASSGQGAGETQYF.

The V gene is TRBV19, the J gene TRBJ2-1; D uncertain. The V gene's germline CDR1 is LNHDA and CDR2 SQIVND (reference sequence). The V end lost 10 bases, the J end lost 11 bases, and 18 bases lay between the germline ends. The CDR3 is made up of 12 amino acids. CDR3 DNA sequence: TGTGCCACCCAAGACTCGAGACTGAAGCAGTTCTTC. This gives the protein CATQDSRLKQFF.

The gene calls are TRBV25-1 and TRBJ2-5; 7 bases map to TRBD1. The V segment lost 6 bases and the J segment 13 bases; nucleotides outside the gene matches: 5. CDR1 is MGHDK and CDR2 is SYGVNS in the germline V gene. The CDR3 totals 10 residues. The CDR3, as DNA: TGTGCCAGCAGGCAGACAGGGATGTACTTC. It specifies CASRQTGMYF.

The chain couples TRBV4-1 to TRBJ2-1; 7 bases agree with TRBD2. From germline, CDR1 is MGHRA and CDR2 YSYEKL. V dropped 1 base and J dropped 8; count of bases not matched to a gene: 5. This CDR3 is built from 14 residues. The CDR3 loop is CASSQGPRGDEQFF. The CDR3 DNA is TGCGCCAGCAGCCAAGGCCCACGGGGGGATGAGCAGTTCTTC.

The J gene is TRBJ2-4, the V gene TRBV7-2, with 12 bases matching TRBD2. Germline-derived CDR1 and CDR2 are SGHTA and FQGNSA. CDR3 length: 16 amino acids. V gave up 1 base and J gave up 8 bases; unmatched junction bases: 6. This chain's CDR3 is CASSLGLAGVGDIQYF. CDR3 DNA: TGTGCCAGCAGCTTAGGACTAGCGGGAGTCGGGGACATTCAGTACTTC.

This chain's CDR3 is CASSPGQDYGYTF. CDR3 bases: TGTGCCAGCTCACCAGGACAGGACTATGGCTACACCTTC. This sequence joins TRBV18 and TRBJ1-2, with 7 bases matching TRBD1. With V trimmed by 2 bases and J by 3 bases, 0 bases remained unmatched. The CDR3 is made up of 13 amino acids. The germline V gene has CDR1 KGHSH and CDR2 LQKENI.

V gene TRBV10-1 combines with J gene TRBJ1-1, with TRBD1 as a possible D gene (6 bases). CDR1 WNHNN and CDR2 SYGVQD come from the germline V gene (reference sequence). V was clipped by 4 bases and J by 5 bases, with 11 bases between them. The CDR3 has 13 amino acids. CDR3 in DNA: TGCGCCAGCAGTGGGGGGCCGGGGACTGAAGCTTTCTTT. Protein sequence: CASSGGPGTEAFF.

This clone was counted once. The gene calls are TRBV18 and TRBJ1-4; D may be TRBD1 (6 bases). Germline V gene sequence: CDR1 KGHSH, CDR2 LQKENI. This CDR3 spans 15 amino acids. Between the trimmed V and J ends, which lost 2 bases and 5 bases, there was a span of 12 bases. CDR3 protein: CASSPSGHPNEKLFF. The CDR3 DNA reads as TGTGCCAGCTCACCATCGGGACATCCAAATGAAAAACTGTTTTTT.

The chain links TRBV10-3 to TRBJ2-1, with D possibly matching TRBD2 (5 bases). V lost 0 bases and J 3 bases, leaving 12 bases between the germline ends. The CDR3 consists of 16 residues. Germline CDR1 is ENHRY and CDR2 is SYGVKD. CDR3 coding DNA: TGTGCCATCAGTGAGTCGCTGGCGGGCGGCTACAATGAGCAGTTCTTC. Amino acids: CAISESLAGGYNEQFF.

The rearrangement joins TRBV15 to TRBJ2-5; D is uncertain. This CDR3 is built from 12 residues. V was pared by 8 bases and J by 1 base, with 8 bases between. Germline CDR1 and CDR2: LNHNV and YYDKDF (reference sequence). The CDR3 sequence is CATGSGQETQYF. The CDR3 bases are TGTGCCACCGGGTCAGGCCAAGAGACCCAGTACTTC.